This TCR beta chain is drawn from a study of T cells in Graves' hyperthyroidism and ophthalmopathy. In its sample, this clonotype was seen many times. Its cognate antigen is unknown. This CDR3 region has 16 residues. Per germline, CDR1 SGHAT and CDR2 FQNNGV. V lost 2 bases, J lost 7 bases, and 10 bases stayed unmatched. Study-level points and caveats: Ophthalmopathy and stable hyperthyroidism were told apart by a 13 V-J model.

TCR beta CDR3 regions were amplified from RNA transcripts. When the TCR CDR3 underwent first-round RT-PCR, the HTBI primer set was used. TCRdb ran MiXCR on the multiplex PCR reads and lists one entry per CDR3 protein. The sample includes about 600,000 distinct CDR3 sequences, more than 13% seen only once; the top ten take roughly 7.1%. PBMCs were sourced from less than 12 ml fresh peripheral blood. This TCR derives from a woman younger than 35 with Graves' ophthalmopathy. The chain couples TRBV11-2 to TRBJ2-1, with 8 bases aligning to TRBD2. The specimen was blood. DNA of the CDR3: TGTGCCAGCAGCTTAACGGGAGGGGAGGCGAGGAATGAGCAGTTCTTC. Its protein product is CASSLTGGEARNEQFF. Together with reference TRBV11-2 and TRBJ2-1, the CDR3 gives the full variable domain: EAGVAQSPRYKIIEKRQSVAFWCNPISGHATLYWYQQILGQGPKLLIQFQNNGVVDDSQLPKDRFSAERLKGVDSTLKIQPAKLEDSAVYLCASSLTGGEARNEQFFGPGTRLTVL.